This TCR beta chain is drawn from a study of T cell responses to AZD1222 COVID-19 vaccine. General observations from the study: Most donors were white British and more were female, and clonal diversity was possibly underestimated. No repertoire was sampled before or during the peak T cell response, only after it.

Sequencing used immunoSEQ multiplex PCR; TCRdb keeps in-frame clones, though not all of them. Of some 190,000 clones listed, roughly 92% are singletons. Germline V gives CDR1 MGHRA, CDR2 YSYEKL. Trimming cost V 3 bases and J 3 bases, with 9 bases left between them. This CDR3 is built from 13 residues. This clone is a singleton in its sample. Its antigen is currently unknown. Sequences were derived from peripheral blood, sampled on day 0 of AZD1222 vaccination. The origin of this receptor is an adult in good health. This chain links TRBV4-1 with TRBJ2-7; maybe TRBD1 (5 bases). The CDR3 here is CASSHDRDYEQYF. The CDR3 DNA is TGCGCCAGCAGCCACGACAGAGACTACGAGCAGTACTTC.